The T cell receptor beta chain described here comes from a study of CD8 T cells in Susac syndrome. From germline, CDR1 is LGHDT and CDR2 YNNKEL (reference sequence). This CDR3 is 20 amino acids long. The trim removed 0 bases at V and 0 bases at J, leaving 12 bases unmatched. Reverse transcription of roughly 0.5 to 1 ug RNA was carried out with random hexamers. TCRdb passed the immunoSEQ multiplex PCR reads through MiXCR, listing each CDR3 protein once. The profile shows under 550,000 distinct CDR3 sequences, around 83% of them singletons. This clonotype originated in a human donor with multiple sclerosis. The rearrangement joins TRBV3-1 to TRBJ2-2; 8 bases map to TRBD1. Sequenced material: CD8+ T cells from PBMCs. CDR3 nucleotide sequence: TGTGCCAGCAGCCAAGATCGGATGCCGGGACAGGCTTCGAACACCGGGGAGCTGTTTTTT. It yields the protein CASSQDRMPGQASNTGELFF. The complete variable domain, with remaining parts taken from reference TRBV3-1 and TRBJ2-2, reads DTAVSQTPKYLVTQMGNDKSIKCEQNLGHDTMYWYKQDSKKFLKIMFSYNNKELIINETVPNRFSPKSPDKAHLNLHINSLELGDSAVYFCASSQDRMPGQASNTGELFFGEGSRLTVL.